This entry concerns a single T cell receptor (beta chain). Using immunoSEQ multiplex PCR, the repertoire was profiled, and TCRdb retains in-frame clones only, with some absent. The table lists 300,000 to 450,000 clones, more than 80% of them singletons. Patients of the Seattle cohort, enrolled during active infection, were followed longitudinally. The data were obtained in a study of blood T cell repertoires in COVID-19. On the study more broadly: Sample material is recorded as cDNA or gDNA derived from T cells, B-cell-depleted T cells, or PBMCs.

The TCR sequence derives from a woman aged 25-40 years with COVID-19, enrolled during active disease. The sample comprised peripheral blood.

The CDR3, as DNA: TGTGCCAGCAGTTCTTACAGGGTGGGCACACCCCTCCACTTT. Amino acid sequence: CASSSYRVGTPLHF. This chain connects TRBV6-5 to TRBJ1-6, with a weak D call TRBD1 (6 bases). The CDR3 is 14 amino acids. Per the germline V gene, CDR1 is MNHEY and CDR2 is SVGAGI. V was cut by 4 bases and J by 11 bases, with 15 bases left in between.